The 5 T cell receptor beta chains below were found in one sample sequenced in a study of shared clonotypes between healthy human individuals. Terminally differentiated effector memory CD45RA+ cells were excluded from the naive CD8 cells, which were CD45RO-negative and positively selected for CCR7. Sequenced by immunoSEQ multiplex PCR; TCRdb stores in-frame clones only, minus some. The sample holds approximately 810,000 clones, 80% to 95% seen once. Sequences were obtained from naive CD8+ T cells sorted from blood. The receptor set was obtained from a young man in good health.

The table lists this clone with a count of one. This rearrangement joins TRBV29-1 to TRBJ2-7; 7 bases align to TRBD2. Germline assignment: CDR1 SQVTM and CDR2 ANQGSEA. The ends lost 4 bases at V and 0 bases at J; junction bases unmatched: 3. This CDR3 comprises 13 residues. CDR3 region: CSVGTRSSYEQYF. The DNA of the CDR3 is TGCAGCGTTGGGACTAGGAGCTCCTACGAGCAGTACTTC.

The rearrangement uses TRBV19 and TRBJ2-4, with D possibly being TRBD1 (5 bases). Germline values: CDR1 LNHDA, CDR2 SQIVND (reference sequence). CDR3 size: 14 residues. Trimming cost V 7 bases and J 6 bases, with 16 bases left between them. CDR3 region: CASMGRSRINIQYF. CDR3 in DNA: TGTGCCAGTATGGGGCGATCTCGGATAAACATTCAGTACTTC.

The chain combines TRBV28 with TRBJ1-4, with D unclear. Looked up from germline, CDR1 is MDHEN and CDR2 is SYDVKM. V was pared by 7 bases and J by 3 bases, with 9 bases between. This CDR3 has 13 amino acids. This CDR3 is CASTTFANEKLFF. The CDR3 coding sequence is TGTGCCAGCACGACGTTTGCTAATGAAAAACTGTTTTTT.

The rearrangement joins TRBV4-3 to TRBJ2-1, with TRBD2 identical over 9 bases. The CDR3 totals 18 residues. In germline, CDR1 is LGHNA, CDR2 YSLEER. V trimming: 0 bases; J trimming: 4 bases; junction bases outside the gene matches: 10. The CDR3 protein is CASSQDRIAGVSYNEQFF. The CDR3, as DNA: TGCGCCAGCAGCCAAGATAGAATAGCGGGAGTCTCTTACAATGAGCAGTTCTTC.

The genes are TRBV11-2 and TRBJ2-7; 9 bases map to TRBD2. The CDR3 has 18 amino acids. CDR1 is SGHAT and CDR2 is FQNNGV in the germline V gene. V dropped 1 base and J dropped 7; count of bases not matched to a gene: 17. CDR3 sequence: CASSLAPSWGGRAEEQYF. In nucleotides, the CDR3 is TGTGCCAGCAGCTTAGCCCCCTCGTGGGGCGGGAGGGCCGAGGAGCAGTACTTC.